The present T cell receptor beta chain was sequenced within a study of T cells in Graves' hyperthyroidism and ophthalmopathy. Amplified TCR beta CDR3 regions derived from RNA transcripts. TCR CDR3 regions were first amplified by RT-PCR with HTBI primers. TCRdb used MiXCR to reprocess the multiplex PCR reads, holding one entry per CDR3 protein. Here the sample spans hundreds of thousands of distinct CDR3 sequences, roughly 14% being singletons. Patients were excluded because of uncontrolled infection, other autoimmune disease, pregnancy or lactation. Isolation of PBMCs was performed on around 10 ml fresh peripheral blood. This clonotype was observed many times. Trimming left V 5 bases short and J 7 bases short, with 8 bases between. This CDR3 has 11 residues. CDR1 is SEHNR and CDR2 is FQNEAQ in the germline V gene (reference sequence).

The TCR originated in a woman aged 18-35 years with Graves' hyperthyroidism. The chain couples TRBV7-9 to TRBJ1-1, with unresolved D. What was sequenced was blood. CDR3 amino acids: CASSPSLEAFF. The DNA for the CDR3 is TGTGCCAGCAGCCCTAGCCTTGAAGCTTTCTTT.